This T cell receptor beta chain came from a study of identical twins. Points from the study as a whole: Carriage of fewer insertions was seen in abundant cord blood beta clonotypes, whereas memory repertoires showed none. Weaker excess sharing between twins was seen in beta out-of-frame sequences.

With regard to this clonotype: Its specificity is not known.

Germline CDR1 is DFQATT and CDR2 is SNEGSKA (reference sequence). V lost 5 bases to trimming and J lost 0 bases; unmatched junction nucleotides: 4. CDR3 size: 13 residues. A universal primer site was created by template switching, with the cDNA bearing unique molecular identifiers. A single record per CDR3 protein comes from TCRdb applying MiXCR to the 5' RACE reads. The sample lists about 530,000 distinct CDR3 sequences, nearly 15% occurring once. A further study also used this sample, focusing on yellow fever vaccine responses in identical twins. That study reports: Among the twins, the vaccine T cell response reportedly seemed partly convergent and partly personalized.

The specimen was CD4+ T cells sorted from blood. The J gene is TRBJ2-7, the V gene TRBV20-1; 7 bases fit TRBD1. This receptor was identified in a woman younger than 30 in good health. CDR3 loop: CSAGQAVSYEQYV. CDR3 nucleotide sequence: TGCAGTGCTGGACAGGCCGTCTCCTACGAGCAGTACGTC.